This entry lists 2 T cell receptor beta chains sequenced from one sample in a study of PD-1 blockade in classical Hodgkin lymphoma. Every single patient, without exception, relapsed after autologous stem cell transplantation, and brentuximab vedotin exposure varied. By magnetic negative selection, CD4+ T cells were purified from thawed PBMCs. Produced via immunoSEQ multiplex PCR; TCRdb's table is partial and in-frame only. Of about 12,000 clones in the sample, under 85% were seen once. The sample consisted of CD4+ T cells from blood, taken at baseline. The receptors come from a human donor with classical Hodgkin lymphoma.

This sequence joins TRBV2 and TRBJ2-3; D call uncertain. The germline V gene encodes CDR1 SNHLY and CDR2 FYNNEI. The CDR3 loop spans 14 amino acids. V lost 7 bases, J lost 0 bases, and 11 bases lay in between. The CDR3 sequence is CASNWDSSTDTQYF. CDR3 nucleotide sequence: TGTGCCAGCAATTGGGATTCCAGCACAGATACGCAGTATTTT. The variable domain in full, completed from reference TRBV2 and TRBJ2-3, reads EPEVTQTPSHQVTQMGQEVILRCVPISNHLYFYWYRQILGQKVEFLVSFYNNEISEKSEIFDDQFSVERPDGSNFTLKIRSTKLEDSAMYFCASNWDSSTDTQYFGPGTRLTVL.

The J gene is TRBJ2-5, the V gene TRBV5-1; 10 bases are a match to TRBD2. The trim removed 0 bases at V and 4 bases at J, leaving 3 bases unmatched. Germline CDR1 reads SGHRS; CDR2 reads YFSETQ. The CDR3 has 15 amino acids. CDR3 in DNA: TGCGCCAGCAGCTTGGCAGCGGGGGGGCTAGAGACCCAGTACTTC. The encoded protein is CASSLAAGGLETQYF.